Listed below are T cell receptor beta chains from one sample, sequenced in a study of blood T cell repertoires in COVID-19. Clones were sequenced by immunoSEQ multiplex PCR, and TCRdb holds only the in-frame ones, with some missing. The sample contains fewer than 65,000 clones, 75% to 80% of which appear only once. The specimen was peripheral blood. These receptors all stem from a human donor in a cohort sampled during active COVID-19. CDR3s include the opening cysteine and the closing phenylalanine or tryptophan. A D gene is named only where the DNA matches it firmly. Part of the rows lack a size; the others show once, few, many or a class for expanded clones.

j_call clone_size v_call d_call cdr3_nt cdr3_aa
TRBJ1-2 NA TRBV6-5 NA TGTGCCAGCAGCCGAGGGGGAGTCTATGGCTACACCTTC CASSRGGVYGYTF
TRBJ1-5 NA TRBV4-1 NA TGCGCCAGCAGCCAAGATGGGCCCGGGGAGGGTCAGCCCCAGCATTTT CASSQDGPGEGQPQHF
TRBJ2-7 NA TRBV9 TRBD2 TGTGCCAGCAGCGTAGACTTTGGGACTAGCTTTCGCGAGCAGTACTTC CASSVDFGTSFREQYF
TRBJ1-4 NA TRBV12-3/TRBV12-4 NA TGTGCCAGCAGTTTAAGGGACGGGGGAAAACTGTTTTTT CASSLRDGGKLFF
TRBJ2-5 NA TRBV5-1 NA TGCGCCAGCTGCCGGACTTCACAAGAGACCCAGTACTTC CASCRTSQETQYF
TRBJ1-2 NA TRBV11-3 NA TGTGCCAGCAGCTTAGGGAACCAGGACTATGGCTACACCTTC CASSLGNQDYGYTF
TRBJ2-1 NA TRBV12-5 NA TGTGCTAGTGGTTTTGGAGTATACAATGAGCAGTTCTTC CASGFGVYNEQFF
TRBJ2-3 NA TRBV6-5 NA TGTGCCAGCGCGATGGGGGCTCGTACAGATACGCAGTATTTT CASAMGARTDTQYF
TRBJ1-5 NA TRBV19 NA TGTGCCAGTACCGAGGGCAATCAGCCCCAGCATTTT CASTEGNQPQHF
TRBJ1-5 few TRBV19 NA TGTGCCAGTAGTAGGTCAGGGGGCAATCAGCCCCAGCATTTT CASSRSGGNQPQHF
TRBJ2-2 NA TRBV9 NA TGTGCCAGCAGCCCTTTCCAGGGGGGAAACACCGGGGAGCTGTTTTTT CASSPFQGGNTGELFF
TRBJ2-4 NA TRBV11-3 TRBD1 TGTGCCAGCAGCACAGGGGGCACGGTCAAAAACATTCAGTACTTC CASSTGGTVKNIQYF
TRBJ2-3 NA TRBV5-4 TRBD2 TGTGCCAGCAGCTTAAGACTAGCGTCAGATACGCAGTATTTT CASSLRLASDTQYF
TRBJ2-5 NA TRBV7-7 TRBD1 TGTGCTAGCAGCCAAGGGGACAGAAACCAAGAGACCCAGTACTTC CASSQGDRNQETQYF
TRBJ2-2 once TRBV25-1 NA TGTGCCAGCACTAAAGGGGGGGCTCAGAACACCGGGGAGCTGTTTTTT CASTKGGAQNTGELFF
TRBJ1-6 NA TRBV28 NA TGTGCCAGCAGTCGGGATTATAGACTCTCACCCCTCCACTTT CASSRDYRLSPLHF